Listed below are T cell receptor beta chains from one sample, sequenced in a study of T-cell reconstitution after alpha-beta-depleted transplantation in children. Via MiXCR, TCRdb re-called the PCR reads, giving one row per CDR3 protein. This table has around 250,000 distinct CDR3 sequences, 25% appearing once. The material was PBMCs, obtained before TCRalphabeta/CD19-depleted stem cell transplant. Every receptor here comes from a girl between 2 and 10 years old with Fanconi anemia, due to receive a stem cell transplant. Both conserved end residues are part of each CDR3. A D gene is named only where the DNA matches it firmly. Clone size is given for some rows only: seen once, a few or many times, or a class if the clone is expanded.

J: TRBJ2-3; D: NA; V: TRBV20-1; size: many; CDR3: CSAISSGTDTQYF; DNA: TGCAGTGCTATTTCTAGCGGCACAGATACGCAGTATTTT
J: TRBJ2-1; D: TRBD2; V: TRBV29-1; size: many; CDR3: CSVVAHLAGVQNEQFF; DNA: TGCAGCGTTGTAGCCCACCTAGCGGGAGTGCAAAATGAGCAGTTCTTC
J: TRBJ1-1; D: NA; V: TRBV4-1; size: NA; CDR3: CASSQEVNTEAFF; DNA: TGCGCCAGCAGCCAAGAGGTGAACACTGAAGCTTTCTTT
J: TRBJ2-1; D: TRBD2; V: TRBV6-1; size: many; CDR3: CASSLAGVTYNEQFF; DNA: TGTGCCAGCAGTCTAGCGGGAGTCACCTACAATGAGCAGTTCTTC
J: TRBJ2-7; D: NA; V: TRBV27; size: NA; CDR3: CASSAIWTAAYEQYF; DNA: TGTGCCAGCAGCGCGATATGGACAGCTGCCTACGAGCAGTACTTC
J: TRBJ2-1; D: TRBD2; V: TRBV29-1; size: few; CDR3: CSDGLAGDEQFF; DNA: TGCAGCGACGGACTAGCGGGTGATGAGCAGTTCTTC
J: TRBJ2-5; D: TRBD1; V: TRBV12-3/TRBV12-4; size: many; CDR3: CASSGDRQETQYF; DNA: TGTGCCAGCAGCGGGGACAGACAAGAGACCCAGTACTTC
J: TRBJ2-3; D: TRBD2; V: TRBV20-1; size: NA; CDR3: CSAGGLAGDTQYF; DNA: TGCAGTGCTGGGGGACTAGCGGGCGATACGCAGTATTTT
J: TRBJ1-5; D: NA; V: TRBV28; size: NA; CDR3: CASRYRQSNQPQHF; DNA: TGTGCCAGCAGGTACAGACAGTCTAATCAGCCCCAGCATTTT
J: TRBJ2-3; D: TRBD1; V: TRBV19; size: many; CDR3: CASSIGGQDDTQYF; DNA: TGTGCCAGTAGTATTGGGGGACAGGACGATACGCAGTATTTT
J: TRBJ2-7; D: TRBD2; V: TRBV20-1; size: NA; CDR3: CSARDRTRSYEQYF; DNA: TGCAGTGCTAGAGATAGGACTAGATCCTACGAGCAGTACTTC
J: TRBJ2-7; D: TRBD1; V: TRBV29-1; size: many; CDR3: CSVSQGAPYEQYF; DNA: TGCAGCGTGTCACAGGGGGCCCCCTACGAGCAGTACTTC
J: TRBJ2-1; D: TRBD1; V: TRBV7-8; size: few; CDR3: CASSTHRGSHNEQFF; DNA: TGTGCCAGCAGCACCCACAGGGGATCGCACAATGAGCAGTTCTTC
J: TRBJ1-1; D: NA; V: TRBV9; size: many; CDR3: CASSVGSGTEAFF; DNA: TGTGCCAGCAGCGTAGGATCGGGGACTGAAGCTTTCTTT
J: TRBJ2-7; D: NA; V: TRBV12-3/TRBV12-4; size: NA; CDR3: CASTGSANLEGYEQYF; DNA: TGTGCCAGCACCGGGTCGGCGAATCTGGAGGGCTACGAGCAGTACTTC
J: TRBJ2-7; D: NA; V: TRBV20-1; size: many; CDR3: CSARAGEQYF; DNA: TGCAGTGCTAGGGCAGGCGAGCAGTACTTC
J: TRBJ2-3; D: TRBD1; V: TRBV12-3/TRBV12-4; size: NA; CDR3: CASSLGQADTQYF; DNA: TGTGCCAGCAGTTTGGGACAGGCAGATACGCAGTATTTT
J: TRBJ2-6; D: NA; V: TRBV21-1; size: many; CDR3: CASSKGGEGHSSGANVLTF; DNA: TGTGCCAGCAGCAAAGGAGGTGAGGGACACTCTTCTGGGGCCAACGTCCTGACTTTC
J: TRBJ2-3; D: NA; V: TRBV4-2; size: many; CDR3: CASSQDGTSTDTQYF; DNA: TGTGCCAGCAGCCAAGATGGGACTAGCACAGATACGCAGTATTTT
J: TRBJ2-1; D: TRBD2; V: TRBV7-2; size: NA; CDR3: CASSITSGGNEQFF; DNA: TGTGCCAGCAGCATAACTAGCGGGGGCAATGAGCAGTTCTTC
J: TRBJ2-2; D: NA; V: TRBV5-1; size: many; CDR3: CASSPGTLRNTGELFF; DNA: TGCGCCAGCAGTCCCGGGACACTTCGAAACACCGGGGAGCTGTTTTTT
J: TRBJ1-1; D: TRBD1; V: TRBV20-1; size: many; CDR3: CSASKGAPNTEAFF; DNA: TGCAGTGCTAGCAAGGGGGCACCGAACACTGAAGCTTTCTTT
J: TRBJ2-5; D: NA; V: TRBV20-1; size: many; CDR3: CSATQAEVAQETQYF; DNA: TGCAGTGCTACCCAAGCCGAGGTGGCCCAAGAGACCCAGTACTTC
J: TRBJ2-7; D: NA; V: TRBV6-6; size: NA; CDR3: CASRLSESYEQYF; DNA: TGTGCCAGCAGGCTGTCGGAGTCCTACGAGCAGTACTTC
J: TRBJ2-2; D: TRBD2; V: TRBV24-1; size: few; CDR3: CATSGGGVNTGELFF; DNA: TGTGCCACCAGTGGCGGGGGAGTGAACACCGGGGAGCTGTTTTTT
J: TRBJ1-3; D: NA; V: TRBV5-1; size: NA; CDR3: CASSLGTAPNTIYF; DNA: TGCGCCAGCAGCTTGGGGACAGCACCAAACACCATATATTTT
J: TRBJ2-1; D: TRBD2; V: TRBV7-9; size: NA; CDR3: CASSALAAAYNEQFF; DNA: TGTGCCAGCAGCGCACTAGCGGCCGCCTACAATGAGCAGTTCTTC
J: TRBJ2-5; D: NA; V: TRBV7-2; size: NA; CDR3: CASSLVKGQETQYF; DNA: TGTGCCAGCAGCTTAGTAAAGGGACAAGAGACCCAGTACTTC
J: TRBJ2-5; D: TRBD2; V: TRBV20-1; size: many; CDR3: CSAFTGLAGETQYF; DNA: TGCAGTGCTTTTACAGGACTAGCTGGAGAGACCCAGTACTTC
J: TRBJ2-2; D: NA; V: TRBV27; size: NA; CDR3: CASSSLDNTGELFF; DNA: TGTGCCAGCAGTTCCCTCGACAACACCGGGGAGCTGTTTTTT
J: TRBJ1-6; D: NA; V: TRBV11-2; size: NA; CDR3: CASSLDAILSPLHF; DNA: TGTGCCAGCAGCTTAGATGCGATTCTTTCACCCCTCCACTTT
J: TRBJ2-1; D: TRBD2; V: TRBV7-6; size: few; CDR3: CASSGLAGGPSNEQFF; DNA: TGTGCCAGCAGCGGGCTAGCGGGAGGGCCTTCAAATGAGCAGTTCTTC
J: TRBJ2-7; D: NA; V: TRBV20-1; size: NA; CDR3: CSASAGYEQYF; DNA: TGCAGTGCTAGTGCGGGCTACGAGCAGTACTTC
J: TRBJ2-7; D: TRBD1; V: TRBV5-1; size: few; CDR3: CASSPGQGLNEQYF; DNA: TGCGCCAGCAGCCCGGGACAGGGACTTAACGAGCAGTACTTC
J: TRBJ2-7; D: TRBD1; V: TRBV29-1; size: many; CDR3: CSVGTGTGGSEQYF; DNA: TGCAGCGTTGGGACCGGGACAGGGGGTTCCGAGCAGTACTTC
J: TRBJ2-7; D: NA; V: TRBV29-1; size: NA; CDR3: CSVGAPETYEQYF; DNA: TGCAGCGTTGGCGCCCCCGAGACCTACGAGCAGTACTTC
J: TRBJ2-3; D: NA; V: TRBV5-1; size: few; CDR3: CASSWGAELASTDTQYF; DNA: TGCGCCAGCAGCTGGGGGGCCGAGCTAGCAAGCACAGATACGCAGTATTTT
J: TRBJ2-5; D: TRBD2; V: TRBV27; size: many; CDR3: CASSSTTGGTQYF; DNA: TGTGCCAGCAGTTCAACTACGGGAGGGACCCAGTACTTC
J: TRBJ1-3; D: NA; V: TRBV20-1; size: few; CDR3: CSASGQPHDSGNTIYF; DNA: TGCAGTGCTAGCGGTCAGCCCCATGACTCTGGAAACACCATATATTTT
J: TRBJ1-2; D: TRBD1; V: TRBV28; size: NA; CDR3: CASTSGQGASDGYTF; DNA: TGTGCCAGCACATCAGGACAGGGGGCTTCGGATGGCTACACCTTC
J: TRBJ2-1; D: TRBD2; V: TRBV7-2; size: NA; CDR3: CASSLGGSPLYHEQFF; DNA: TGTGCCAGCAGCTTAGGCGGGAGCCCCCTCTACCATGAGCAGTTCTTC
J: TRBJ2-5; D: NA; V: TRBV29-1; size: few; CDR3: CSVEGGVETQYF; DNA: TGCAGCGTTGAAGGAGGAGTCGAGACCCAGTACTTC
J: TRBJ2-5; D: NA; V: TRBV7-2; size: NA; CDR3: CASSSLLGEETQYF; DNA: TGTGCCAGCAGCTCCCTATTAGGGGAAGAGACCCAGTACTTC
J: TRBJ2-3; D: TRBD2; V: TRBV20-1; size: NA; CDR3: CSASTSGTRTDTQYF; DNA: TGCAGTGCTAGTACTAGCGGGACTCGCACAGATACGCAGTATTTT
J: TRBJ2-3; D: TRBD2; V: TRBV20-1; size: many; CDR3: CSALAGRTDTQYF; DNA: TGCAGTGCACTAGCGGGACGGACAGATACGCAGTATTTT
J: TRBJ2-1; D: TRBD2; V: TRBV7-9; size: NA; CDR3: CASRQRESYNEQFF; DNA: TGTGCCAGCCGGCAGCGGGAGTCCTACAATGAGCAGTTCTTC
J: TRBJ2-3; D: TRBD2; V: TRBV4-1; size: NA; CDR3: CASSQDWNLAGDGTDTQYF; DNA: TGCGCCAGCAGCCAAGATTGGAACTTAGCGGGAGACGGCACAGATACGCAGTATTTT
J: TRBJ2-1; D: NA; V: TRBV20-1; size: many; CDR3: CSATSYSTEQFF; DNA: TGCAGTGCGACTAGTTATTCAACTGAGCAGTTCTTC
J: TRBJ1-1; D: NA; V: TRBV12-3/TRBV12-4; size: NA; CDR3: CASSSQVHTEAFF; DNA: TGTGCCAGCAGTTCACAGGTGCACACTGAAGCTTTCTTT
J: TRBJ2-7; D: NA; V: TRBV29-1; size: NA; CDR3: CSVEKAEEQYF; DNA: TGCAGCGTTGAAAAAGCGGAAGAGCAGTACTTC
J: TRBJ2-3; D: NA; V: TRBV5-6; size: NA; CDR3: CASSLVLLGTDTQYF; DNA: TGTGCCAGCAGCTTGGTTCTTTTGGGCACAGATACGCAGTATTTT
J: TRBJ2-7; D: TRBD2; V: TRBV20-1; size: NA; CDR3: CSAIKQWREVYEQYF; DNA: TGCAGTGCTATAAAGCAGTGGCGGGAGGTCTACGAGCAGTACTTC
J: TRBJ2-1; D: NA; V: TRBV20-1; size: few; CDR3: CSAPDRFSYNEQFF; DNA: TGCAGTGCTCCCGACCGTTTCTCCTACAATGAGCAGTTCTTC
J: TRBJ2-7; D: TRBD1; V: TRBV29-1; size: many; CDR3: CSAALRTGDEQYF; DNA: TGCAGCGCCGCTCTTCGGACAGGGGACGAGCAGTACTTC
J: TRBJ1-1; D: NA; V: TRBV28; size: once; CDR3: CASTRSGGTEAFF; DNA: TGTGCCAGCACTAGGTCGGGGGGTACTGAAGCTTTCTTT